A selection of T cell receptor beta chains follows, all from one sample in a study of CD8+ T cells in alopecia areata. Profiled with immunoSEQ multiplex PCR; TCRdb holds only in-frame clones, not every one. The sample shows 130,000 or so clones, 47% of them seen only once. Material: NKG2D-low CD8+ T cells sorted from blood. These receptors came from a human donor with alopecia areata. The CDR3 runs from the conserved cysteine through the conserved F or W. Each record gives: CDR3 DNA, CDR3 protein, D gene, V gene, clone size, J gene. The D gene is left open where the match is weak. Clone sizes are given selectively: once, few, many, or a class where the clone is expanded.

CDR3 DNA: TGTGCCAGCAGACGGACAGCTGACACAGATACGCAGTATTTT
CDR3 protein: CASRRTADTDTQYF
D gene: -
V gene: TRBV27
clone size: once
J gene: TRBJ2-3

CDR3 DNA: TGCAGCGTTGAAGAAATAGCGGGAGAGTTGACCCAGTACTTC
CDR3 protein: CSVEEIAGELTQYF
D gene: TRBD2
V gene: TRBV29-1
clone size: few
J gene: TRBJ2-5

CDR3 DNA: TGCAGCGTCGCCGGACAGGAGGGAAACGACGAGCAGTACTTC
CDR3 protein: CSVAGQEGNDEQYF
D gene: -
V gene: TRBV29-1
clone size: -
J gene: TRBJ2-7

CDR3 DNA: TGCAGCGTTGCGACCCAGGGAGCAGCTTTCTTT
CDR3 protein: CSVATQGAAFF
D gene: -
V gene: TRBV29-1
clone size: few
J gene: TRBJ1-1

CDR3 DNA: TGTGCCAGCCGGGACTTCACAGATACGCAGTATTTT
CDR3 protein: CASRDFTDTQYF
D gene: -
V gene: TRBV28
clone size: few
J gene: TRBJ2-3

CDR3 DNA: TGTGCCAGCAGCTTAGATGGAGGAGGGAGCAACTATGGCTACACCTTC
CDR3 protein: CASSLDGGGSNYGYTF
D gene: -
V gene: TRBV7-9
clone size: few
J gene: TRBJ1-2

CDR3 DNA: TGTGCCAGCAGCGTATCAACGGGGCCCCAAGAGACCCAGTACTTC
CDR3 protein: CASSVSTGPQETQYF
D gene: -
V gene: TRBV9
clone size: -
J gene: TRBJ2-5

CDR3 DNA: TGCAGCGTTTCAGGGGGGGAGTTAACAGATACGCAGTATTTT
CDR3 protein: CSVSGGELTDTQYF
D gene: -
V gene: TRBV29-1
clone size: few
J gene: TRBJ2-3

CDR3 DNA: TGCGCCAGCAGTACGGGGACTAGCTCCTACAATGAGCAGTTCTTC
CDR3 protein: CASSTGTSSYNEQFF
D gene: TRBD2
V gene: TRBV23-1
clone size: few
J gene: TRBJ2-1

CDR3 DNA: TGTGCCAGCAGCTTGGATGGAAACGAGCAGTACTTC
CDR3 protein: CASSLDGNEQYF
D gene: -
V gene: TRBV7-9
clone size: few
J gene: TRBJ2-7